The next 5 T cell receptor beta chains were all read from a single sample in a study of OX40 agonist ivuxolimab in advanced cancers. Produced via immunoSEQ multiplex PCR; TCRdb's table is partial and in-frame only. The sample yields approximately 60,000 clones, approximately 84% seen once. This sample comprised CD4+ or CD8+ T cells sorted from blood, obtained in a trial of the OX40 agonist ivuxolimab. The receptors shown here come from an adult with an advanced solid tumor such as melanoma, head and neck, liver or kidney cancer.

The V call is TRBV2, the J call TRBJ1-1, with unresolved D. The CDR3 covers 12 residues. V was shortened by 6 bases and J by 6 bases, with 11 bases between the two germline ends. CDR1 is SNHLY, CDR2 FYNNEI, per germline. The CDR3 region is CASSVREAEAFF. The CDR3 DNA follows: TGTGCCAGCAGCGTGAGAGAGGCTGAAGCTTTCTTT.

In this sample, this clone turned up once. The V call is TRBV19, the J call TRBJ2-1, with TRBD2 matching 7 bases. V was clipped by 7 bases and J by 3 bases; unmatched bases: 3. Germline CDR1 LNHDA, CDR2 SQIVND (reference sequence). The CDR3 has 13 residues. Written as DNA, the CDR3 is TGTGCCAGTACGGCGGGAGACTACAATGAGCAGTTCTTC. Amino acid sequence: CASTAGDYNEQFF.

The chain combines TRBV4-3 with TRBJ1-3; D gene unclear. Trimming removed 0 bases from V and 2 bases from J, with 14 bases in between. Germline CDR1 is LGHNA and CDR2 is YSLEER. The CDR3 is 17 residues long. The chain's CDR3 is CASSQDLTDFTGNTIYF. The CDR3 region has the DNA TGCGCCAGCAGCCAAGATCTCACAGACTTTACTGGAAACACCATATATTTT.

The V and J genes are TRBV7-2 and TRBJ2-7; D call uncertain. V lost 1 base and J 2 bases, leaving 12 bases between the germline ends. The CDR3 has 15 residues. The germline CDR1 and CDR2 sequences are SGHTA and FQGNSA. Here the CDR3 reads CASSLVRITAYEQYF. The CDR3 DNA follows: TGTGCCAGCAGCTTAGTTCGGATTACTGCCTACGAGCAGTACTTC.

This clone was observed once. This rearrangement joins TRBV6-1 to TRBJ1-2, with D uncertain. V dropped 4 bases and J dropped 0 bases, with 12 bases sitting between them. The CDR3 has 15 amino acids. Per the germline V gene, CDR1 is MNHNS and CDR2 is SASEGT. This chain's CDR3 is CASSVGHGTNYGYTF. CDR3 nucleotides: TGTGCCAGCAGTGTCGGCCATGGTACTAACTATGGCTACACCTTC.